Listed here are 5 T cell receptor beta chains from one sample, sequenced in a study of shared T cell receptors in the human thymus. The data were produced by immunoSEQ multiplex PCR, yet TCRdb's version contains in-frame clones alone and is incomplete. Of about 380,000 clones in the sample, just under 95% were seen once. Sequencing was carried out using thymocytes. These receptors came from a human donor.

The chain is built from TRBV4-3 and TRBJ2-4, with no clear D. Trimming cost V 0 bases and J 8 bases, with 11 bases left between them. The CDR3 is 14 amino acids. Looked up from germline, CDR1 is LGHNA and CDR2 is YSLEER. In DNA form, the CDR3 reads TGCGCCAGCAGCCAAGATGGGATGGGATACATTCAGTACTTC. Its translation is CASSQDGMGYIQYF.

The rearrangement links TRBV2 to TRBJ2-2; D is possibly TRBD1 (6 bases). V lost 9 bases and J 2 bases, leaving 10 bases between the germline ends. This CDR3 spans 13 amino acids. The germline V gene has CDR1 SNHLY and CDR2 FYNNEI. The CDR3 DNA is TGTGCCAGGAAACAGGGTAACACCGGGGAGCTGTTTTTT. Translation: CARKQGNTGELFF.

V usage is TRBV29-1 and J usage is TRBJ1-1, with D possibly being TRBD1 (6 bases). V lost 6 bases, J lost 1 base, and 15 bases lay in between. Per the germline V gene, CDR1 is SQVTM and CDR2 is ANQGSEA. The CDR3 has 14 amino acids. The CDR3 region has the DNA TGCAGCGTCCCGCCCAGGGGCGCGAACACTGAAGCTTTCTTT. It codes for CSVPPRGANTEAFF.

The rearrangement links TRBV27 to TRBJ2-7; TRBD2 matches 11 bases. The J segment lost 2 bases and the V segment lost 5 bases, leaving 8 bases of the junction unmatched. Germline V lookup: CDR1 MNHEY, CDR2 SMNVEV (reference sequence). This CDR3 spans 16 amino acids. CDR3 in amino acids: CASSRTGTSGPYEQYF. DNA for the CDR3: TGTGCCAGCAGTCGCACCGGGACTAGCGGCCCCTACGAGCAGTACTTC.

The chain carries TRBV5-8 and TRBJ2-1, with 9 bases aligning to TRBD2. CDR3 length: 16 amino acids. V lost 4 bases and J lost 1; bases outside the gene matches: 6. Germline CDR1 and CDR2: SGHTS and YDEGEE. CDR3 nucleotide sequence: TGTGCCAGCAGCCTCGAGCGGGAGGCATCCTACAATGAGCAGTTCTTC. Amino acids: CASSLEREASYNEQFF.